This T cell receptor beta chain was observed in a study of T cell responses to AZD1222 COVID-19 vaccine. Points on this clone: Antigen: not known.

Sequencing used immunoSEQ multiplex PCR; TCRdb keeps in-frame clones, though not all of them. Of approximately 190,000 clones in the sample, almost 95% were seen once. Findings and limits, study-wide: Among spike-specific TCRs, nearly half reportedly target unmutated variant regions.

The source material was peripheral blood, sampled on day 0 of AZD1222 vaccination. The receptor was isolated from an adult in good health.

CDR3 nucleotides: TGTGCCTGGAGTTCCTTCGGGGGGCCCTTCTATAAAGAGCAGTACTTC. Translated, it gives CAWSSFGGPFYKEQYF. The chain recombines TRBV30 with TRBJ2-7; TRBD2 might be the D (7 bases). Trimming pared 2 bases from V and 7 bases from J, leaving 24 bases between. This CDR3 has 16 residues. The V gene's germline CDR1 is GTSNPN and CDR2 SVGIG (reference sequence).